These 20 T cell receptor beta chains came from one sample sequenced in a study of molecular identifiers for immune sequencing clone quantification. TCRdb re-called the PCR reads through MiXCR, storing one row per CDR3 protein. The profile covers more than 550,000 distinct CDR3 sequences, with 25% appearing a single time and approximately 0.75% taken by the ten largest. The sequenced sample was naive CD8+ T cells from blood, with Jurkat cell RNA spiked in. Described subset: FACS-sorted CD8+CD4-CCR7+CD45RA+ naive T cells. Receptors originate from a human donor in good health. Some libraries in this study had Jurkat cell RNA spiked in.

This clonotype has at least ten counts. This chain joins TRBV12-5 and TRBJ1-5, with D possibly TRBD1 on 6 matching bases. The germline V gene encodes CDR1 LGHNT and CDR2 FRNRAP. V was cut by 5 bases and J by 0 bases, with 11 bases left in between. CDR3 length: 15 residues. CDR3 amino acids: CASGPGTSSNQPQHF. The CDR3 DNA reads TGTGCTAGTGGTCCGGGGACATCTAGCAATCAGCCCCAGCATTTT.

Many counts were recorded for this clonotype. The genes are TRBV25-1 and TRBJ2-7; D possibly matches TRBD1 or TRBD2 (5 bases each). The CDR3 loop spans 15 amino acids. Trimming stripped 6 bases from V and 6 bases from J, with 21 bases between. CDR1 and CDR2 (germline): MGHDK, SYGVNS. This CDR3 reads CASSEGTLFGTEQYF. CDR3 DNA: TGTGCCAGCAGCGAAGGGACCTTATTCGGGACCGAGCAGTACTTC.

This clonotype was seen more than once but under ten times. The chain uses TRBV6-2 or TRBV6-3 and TRBJ2-7, with D unresolved. Germline CDR1 MNHEY, CDR2 SVGEGT. The V gene lost 6 bases and the J gene lost 4 bases, with 13 bases spanning the gap. The CDR3 runs 13 residues. The CDR3 region has the DNA TGTGCCAGCAGGCGCCCGGGCCTATACGAGCAGTACTTC. Translated: CASRRPGLYEQYF.

This clonotype was counted many times. The genes are TRBV4-1 and TRBJ2-3; D unresolved. V was trimmed by 0 bases and J by 1 base, leaving 14 bases between them. Germline lookup yields CDR1 MGHRA and CDR2 YSYEKL. CDR3 size: 17 residues. The CDR3 region is CASSQEVRVLRTDTQYF. CDR3 DNA: TGCGCCAGCAGCCAAGAGGTCCGGGTCCTTCGCACAGATACGCAGTATTTT.

The count of this clonotype is one. Possible read error: a much larger clone is one base away. The chain links TRBV4-3 to TRBJ2-7; D might be TRBD2 (6 bases). Trimming left V 4 bases short and J 0 bases short, with 13 bases between. The CDR3 has 15 residues. Germline CDR1 reads LGHNA; CDR2 reads YSLEER. CDR3 protein: CASSLGLHSSYEQYF. In DNA form, the CDR3 reads TGCGCCAGCAGCCTAGGACTACACTCCTCCTACGAGCAGTACTTC.

There are many counts of this clonotype. The junction shows a germline mismatch at one end, possibly a read error. The chain employs TRBV4-1 and TRBJ1-1; tentative D call: TRBD1 (5 bases). Germline V gene sequence: CDR1 MGHRA, CDR2 YSYEKL. This CDR3 is built from 15 residues. CDR3 protein: CASSQLEGLNTEAFF. CDR3 in DNA: TGCGCCAGCAGCCAACTTGAGGGGCTGAATACTGAAGCTTTCTTT.

This clonotype showed up just a few times. The chain has TRBV30 and TRBJ1-1, with 8 bases aligning to TRBD1. Germline V gene lookup returns CDR1 GTSNPN and CDR2 SVGIG (reference sequence). The J segment lost 1 base and the V segment lost 2 bases, leaving 3 bases of the junction unmatched. This CDR3 region has 14 residues. In DNA form, the CDR3 reads TGTGCCTGGAGTTCCGGGACAGGGAACACTGAAGCTTTCTTT. It codes for CAWSSGTGNTEAFF.

V usage is TRBV6-5 and J usage is TRBJ2-1; D is undetermined. Trimming took 6 bases from V and 7 from J, leaving 16 bases between them. The CDR3 is 14 residues long. Germline V gene lookup returns CDR1 MNHEY and CDR2 SVGAGI. The CDR3 DNA reads as TGTGCCAGCAGCCCATCGTTTTGGGGAAATGAGCAGTTCTTC. It is translated as CASSPSFWGNEQFF.

This clonotype was counted at least ten times. For the CDR3, the DNA is TGCGCCAGCAGCCAATTAACCCGGGGGAACTACGAGCAGTACTTC. Translating it yields CASSQLTRGNYEQYF. The J gene is TRBJ2-7, the V gene TRBV4-3; the D gene is possibly TRBD2 (6 bases). Trimming took 2 bases from V and 3 from J, leaving 14 bases between them. Germline assignment: CDR1 LGHNA and CDR2 YSLEER. The CDR3 totals 15 residues.

This clonotype was detected only a few times. This sequence joins TRBV15 and TRBJ2-1; maybe TRBD1 (6 bases). CDR1 is LNHNV, CDR2 YYDKDF, per germline (reference sequence). CDR3 length equals 13 residues. V dropped 8 bases and J dropped 4 bases, with 12 bases sitting between them. CDR3 amino acids: CATSAGDYNEQFF. CDR3 sequence (DNA): TGTGCCACCTCAGCAGGGGATTACAATGAGCAGTTCTTC.

The table lists this clonotype with a few counts. This chain joins TRBV5-1 and TRBJ2-5; TRBD2 agrees at 9 bases. With 1 base clipped from V and 2 bases from J, the junction kept 12 bases outside the gene matches. This CDR3 comprises 18 residues. Per germline, CDR1 SGHRS and CDR2 YFSETQ. CDR3: CASSLSVAGVNLQETQYF. The CDR3, as DNA: TGCGCCAGCAGCTTGTCGGTAGCGGGGGTGAACCTTCAAGAGACCCAGTACTTC.

This clonotype was recorded at least ten times. The chain couples TRBV25-1 to TRBJ1-1; D uncertain. This CDR3 contains 11 residues. Trimming removed 6 bases from V and 1 base from J, with 3 bases in between. Germline V gene sequence: CDR1 MGHDK, CDR2 SYGVNS. As DNA, the CDR3 is TGTGCCAGCAGGGAGAACACTGAAGCTTTCTTT. It specifies CASRENTEAFF.

This clonotype was observed a few times. The chain recombines TRBV7-9 with TRBJ2-7; 13 bases map to TRBD2. CDR3 length: 16 amino acids. Germline CDR1 SEHNR, CDR2 FQNEAQ (reference sequence). J gave up 3 bases and V 4 bases, and 6 bases lay outside the gene matches. CDR3 nucleotide sequence: TGTGCCAGCAGCTCAGGACTAGCGGGAGTAAGCTACGAGCAGTACTTC. Its translation: CASSSGLAGVSYEQYF.

The table lists this clonotype with a few counts. At one boundary the junction diverges from the germline segment, which might be a read error. The rearrangement links TRBV2 to TRBJ1-1, with D possibly being TRBD1 (5 bases). The CDR3 loop spans 14 amino acids. Per germline, CDR1 SNHLY and CDR2 FYNNEI. This CDR3 reads CASSERGARTEALF. In DNA, the CDR3 is TGTGCCAGCAGTGAACGTGGGGCACGGACTGAAGCTCTCTTT.

V gene TRBV6-5 combines with J gene TRBJ2-7; no reliable D call. The CDR3 extends over 15 amino acids. CDR1 is MNHEY and CDR2 is SVGAGI in the germline V gene. V was shortened by 2 bases and J by 8 bases, with 19 bases between the two germline ends. CDR3 amino acids: CASSYRNLAYHQQYF. The CDR3 DNA reads as TGTGCCAGCAGTTACCGAAATCTCGCCTACCACCAGCAGTACTTC.

V gene TRBV19 combines with J gene TRBJ2-1, with D uncertain. Germline lookup yields CDR1 LNHDA and CDR2 SQIVND (reference sequence). Deletions cut 0 bases from V and 4 bases from J, with 10 bases between. CDR3 length: 15 amino acids. CDR3 DNA sequence: TGTGCCAGTAGTATAGATCCTGACCCATACAATGAGCAGTTCTTC. This codes for CASSIDPDPYNEQFF.

This clonotype was found many times. The chain links TRBV11-2 to TRBJ1-1, with TRBD1 as a possible D gene (5 bases). The CDR3 extends over 14 amino acids. Germline CDR1 and CDR2: SGHAT and FQNNGV. Trimming took 3 bases from V and 3 from J, leaving 11 bases between them. CDR3 nucleotides: TGTGCCAGCAGCTTTGTGGGACGGTACACTGAAGCTTTCTTT. Protein sequence: CASSFVGRYTEAFF.

This rearrangement joins TRBV5-6 to TRBJ2-1; maybe TRBD2 (5 bases). Germline V gene sequence: CDR1 SGHDT, CDR2 YYEEEE. CDR3 size: 15 residues. V shed 1 base and J shed 4 bases, with 12 bases lying between them. CDR3 sequence (DNA): TGTGCCAGCAGCTTGCGAGGGTATGGTTACAATGAGCAGTTCTTC. Its protein product is CASSLRGYGYNEQFF.

This clonotype has a count of ten or more. In nucleotides, the CDR3 is TGTGCCATCAGTGGTCTAGCGGGACCGGGCTACGAGCAGTACTTC. This sequence encodes CAISGLAGPGYEQYF. This chain connects TRBV10-3 to TRBJ2-7; 9 bases map to TRBD2. This CDR3 has 15 amino acids. Losses at the gene ends were 4 bases for V and 3 bases for J; bases not matched to a gene: 7. The germline V gene encodes CDR1 ENHRY and CDR2 SYGVKD.

This clonotype was counted between two and nine times. The chain carries TRBV12-3 or TRBV12-4 and TRBJ1-3; D is unresolved. Trimming took off 5 bases at V and 8 bases at J, with 19 bases between the two ends. The CDR3 has 15 amino acids. CDR3 amino acids: CASSPVDGSPDTIYF. Written as DNA, the CDR3 is TGTGCCAGCAGTCCCGTTGACGGGAGCCCTGACACCATATATTTT.